The clone carrying this TCR beta chain was seen only once. Its matching antigen is unknown. This sample stems from a study of T cell responses to AZD1222 COVID-19 vaccine. Clones were read by immunoSEQ multiplex PCR, and TCRdb kept only the in-frame ones, dropping some. This table has roughly 100,000 clones, about 87% appearing once. Study-wide findings and caveats: The reported proportion of spike-specific TCRs targeting unmutated variant regions was nearly half.

J was trimmed by 3 bases and V by 4 bases; bases with no gene match: 7. This CDR3 is 16 amino acids long. Looked up from germline, CDR1 is MNHEY and CDR2 is SMNVEV (reference sequence). The receptor was isolated from an adult in good health. This chain connects TRBV27 to TRBJ1-5; TRBD1 matches at 9 bases. The source material was peripheral blood, sampled on day 0 of AZD1222 vaccination. CDR3 protein: CASSSSGTGSNQPQHF. Here the CDR3 DNA reads TGTGCCAGCAGTTCTTCCGGGACAGGGTCCAATCAGCCCCAGCATTTT.